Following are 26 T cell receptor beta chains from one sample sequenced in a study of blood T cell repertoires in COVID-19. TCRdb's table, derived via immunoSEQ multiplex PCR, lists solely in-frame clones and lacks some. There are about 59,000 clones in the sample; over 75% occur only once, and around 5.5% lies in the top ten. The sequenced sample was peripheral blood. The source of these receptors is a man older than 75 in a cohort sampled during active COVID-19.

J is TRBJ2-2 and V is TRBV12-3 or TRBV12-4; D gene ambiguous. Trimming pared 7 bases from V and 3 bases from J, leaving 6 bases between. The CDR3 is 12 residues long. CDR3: CASTPDTGELFF. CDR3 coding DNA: TGTGCCAGCACGCCAGACACCGGGGAGCTGTTTTTT.

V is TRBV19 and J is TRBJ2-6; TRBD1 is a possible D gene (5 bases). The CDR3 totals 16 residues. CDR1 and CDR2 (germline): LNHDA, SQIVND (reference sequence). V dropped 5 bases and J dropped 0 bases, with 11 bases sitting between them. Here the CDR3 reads CASSRTSYSGANVLTF. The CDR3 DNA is TGTGCCAGTAGTCGGACATCCTACTCTGGGGCCAACGTCCTGACTTTC.

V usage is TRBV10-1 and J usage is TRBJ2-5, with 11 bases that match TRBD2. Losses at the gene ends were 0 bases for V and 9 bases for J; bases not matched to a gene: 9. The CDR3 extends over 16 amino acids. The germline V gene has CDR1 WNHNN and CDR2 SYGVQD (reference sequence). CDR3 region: CASSESTSGVRQAQYF. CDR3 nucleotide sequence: TGCGCCAGCAGTGAGTCGACTAGCGGGGTCCGGCAGGCCCAGTACTTC.

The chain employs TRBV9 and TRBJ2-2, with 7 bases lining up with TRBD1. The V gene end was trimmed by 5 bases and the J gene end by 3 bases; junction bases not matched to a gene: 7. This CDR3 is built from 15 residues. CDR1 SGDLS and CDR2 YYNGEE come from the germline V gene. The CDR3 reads CASSNRGWDTGELFF. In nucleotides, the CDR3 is TGTGCCAGCAGTAACAGGGGTTGGGACACCGGGGAGCTGTTTTTT.

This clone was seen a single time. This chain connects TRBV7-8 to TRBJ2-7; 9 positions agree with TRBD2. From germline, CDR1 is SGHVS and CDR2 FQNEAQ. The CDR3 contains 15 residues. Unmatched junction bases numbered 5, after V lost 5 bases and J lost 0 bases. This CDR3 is CASSQVSGSSYEQYF. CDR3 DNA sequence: TGTGCCAGCAGCCAGGTTAGCGGGAGCTCCTACGAGCAGTACTTC.

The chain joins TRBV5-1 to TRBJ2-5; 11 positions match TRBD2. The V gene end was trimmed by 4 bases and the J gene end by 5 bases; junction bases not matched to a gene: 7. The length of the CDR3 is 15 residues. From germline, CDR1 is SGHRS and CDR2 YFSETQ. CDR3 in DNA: TGCGCCAGCAGCGGAACTAGCGGGAGTTTTGAGACCCAGTACTTC. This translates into CASSGTSGSFETQYF.

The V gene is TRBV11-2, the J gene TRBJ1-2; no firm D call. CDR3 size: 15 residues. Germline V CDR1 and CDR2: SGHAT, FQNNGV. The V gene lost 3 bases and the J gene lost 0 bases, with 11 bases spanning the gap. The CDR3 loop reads CASSLVRITNYGYTF. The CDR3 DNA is TGTGCCAGCAGCTTGGTCAGGATTACTAACTATGGCTACACCTTC.

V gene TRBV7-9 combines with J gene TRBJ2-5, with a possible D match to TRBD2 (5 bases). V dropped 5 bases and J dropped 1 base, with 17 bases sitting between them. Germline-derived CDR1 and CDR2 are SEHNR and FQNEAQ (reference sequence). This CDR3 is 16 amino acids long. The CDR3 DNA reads TGTGCCAGCAGCACCACCGGAGGAGCCTTCCAAGAGACCCAGTACTTC. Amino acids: CASSTTGGAFQETQYF.

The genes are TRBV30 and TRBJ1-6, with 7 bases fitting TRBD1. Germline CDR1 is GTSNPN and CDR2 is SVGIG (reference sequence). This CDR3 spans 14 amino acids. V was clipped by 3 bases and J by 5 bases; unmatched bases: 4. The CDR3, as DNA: TGTGCCTGGAGCGGTGGACAGGATAATTCACCCCTCCACTTT. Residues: CAWSGGQDNSPLHF.

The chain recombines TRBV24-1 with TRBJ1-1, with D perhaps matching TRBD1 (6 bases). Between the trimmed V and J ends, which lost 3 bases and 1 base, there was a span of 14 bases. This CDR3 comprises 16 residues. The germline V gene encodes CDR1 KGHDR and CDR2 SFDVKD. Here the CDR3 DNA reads TGTGCCACCAGTGATCAACAGGGTGGGGGGAACACTGAAGCTTTCTTT. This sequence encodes CATSDQQGGGNTEAFF.

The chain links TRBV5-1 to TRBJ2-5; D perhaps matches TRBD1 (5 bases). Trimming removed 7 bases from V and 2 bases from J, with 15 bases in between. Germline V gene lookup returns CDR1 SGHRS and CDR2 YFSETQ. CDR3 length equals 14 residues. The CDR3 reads CASGNYRLQETQYF. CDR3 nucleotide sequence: TGCGCCAGCGGCAACTACAGGTTACAAGAGACCCAGTACTTC.

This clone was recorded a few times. This chain's CDR3 is CASSSSPGLAGGIYEQFF. The CDR3 coding sequence is TGTGCCAGCAGCTCGTCTCCGGGACTAGCGGGAGGAATCTATGAGCAGTTCTTC. The chain combines TRBV7-9 with TRBJ2-1, with 15 bases that match TRBD2. V gave up 4 bases and J gave up 8 bases; unmatched junction bases: 12. Germline assignment: CDR1 SEHNR and CDR2 FQNEAQ (reference sequence). CDR3 length equals 18 residues.

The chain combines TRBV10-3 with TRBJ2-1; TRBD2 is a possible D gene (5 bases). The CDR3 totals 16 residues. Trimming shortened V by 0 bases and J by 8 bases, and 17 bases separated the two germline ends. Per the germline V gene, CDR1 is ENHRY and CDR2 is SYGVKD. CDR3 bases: TGTGCCATCAGTGAGTCGCAACTAGAGGTATTACATGAGCAGTTCTTC. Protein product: CAISESQLEVLHEQFF.

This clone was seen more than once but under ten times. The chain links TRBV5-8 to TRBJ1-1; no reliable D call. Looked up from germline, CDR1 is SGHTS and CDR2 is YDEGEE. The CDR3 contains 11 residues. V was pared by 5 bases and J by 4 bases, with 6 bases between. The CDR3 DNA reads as TGTGCCAGCAGTCAGATCACTGAAGCTTTCTTT. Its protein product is CASSQITEAFF.

In DNA, the CDR3 is TGTGCCAGTCAGGGGACAGGGTTCAATGAGCAGTTCTTC. This sequence encodes CASQGTGFNEQFF. The rearrangement joins TRBV7-9 to TRBJ2-1; 9 nucleotides agree with TRBD1. CDR3 length equals 13 residues. V was pared by 9 bases and J by 6 bases, with 6 bases of the junction left unmatched. Germline CDR1 and CDR2: SEHNR and FQNEAQ (reference sequence).

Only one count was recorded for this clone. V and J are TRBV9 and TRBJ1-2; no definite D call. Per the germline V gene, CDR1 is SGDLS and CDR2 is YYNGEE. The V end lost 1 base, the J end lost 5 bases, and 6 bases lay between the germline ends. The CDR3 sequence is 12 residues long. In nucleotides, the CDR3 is TGTGCCAGCAGCGTATCACGGTATGGCTACACCTTC. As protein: CASSVSRYGYTF.

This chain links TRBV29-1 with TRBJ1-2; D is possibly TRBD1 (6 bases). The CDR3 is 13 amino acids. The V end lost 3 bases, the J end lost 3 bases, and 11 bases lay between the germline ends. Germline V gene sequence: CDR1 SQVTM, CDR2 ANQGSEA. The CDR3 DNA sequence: TGCAGCGTTGAGGGGGGGCTGGACTATGGCTACACCTTC. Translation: CSVEGGLDYGYTF.

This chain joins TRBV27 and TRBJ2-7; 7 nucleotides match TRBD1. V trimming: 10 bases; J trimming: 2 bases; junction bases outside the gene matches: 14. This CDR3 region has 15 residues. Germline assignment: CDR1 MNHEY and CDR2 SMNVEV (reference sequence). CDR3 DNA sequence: TGTGCCATCAGGGGACAGAGGTCCCGACCCTACGAGCAGTACTTC. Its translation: CAIRGQRSRPYEQYF.

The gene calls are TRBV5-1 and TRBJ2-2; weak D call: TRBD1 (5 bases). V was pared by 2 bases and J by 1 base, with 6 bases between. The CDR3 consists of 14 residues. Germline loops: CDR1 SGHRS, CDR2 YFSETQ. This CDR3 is CASSFRENTGELFF. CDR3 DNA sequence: TGCGCCAGCAGCTTCAGGGAGAACACCGGGGAGCTGTTTTTT.

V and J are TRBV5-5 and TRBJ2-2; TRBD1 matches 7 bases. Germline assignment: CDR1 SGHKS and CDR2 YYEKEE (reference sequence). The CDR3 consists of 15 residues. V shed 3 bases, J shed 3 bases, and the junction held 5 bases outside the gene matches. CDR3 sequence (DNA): TGTGCCAGCAGCTGGGCAGGGGGTTACACCGGGGAGCTGTTTTTT. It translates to CASSWAGGYTGELFF. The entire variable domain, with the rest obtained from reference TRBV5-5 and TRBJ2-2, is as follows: DAGVTQSPTHLIKTRGQQVTLRCSPISGHKSVSWYQQVLGQGPQFIFQYYEKEERGRGNFPDRFSARQFPNYSSELNVNALLLGDSALYLCASSWAGGYTGELFFGEGSRLTVL.

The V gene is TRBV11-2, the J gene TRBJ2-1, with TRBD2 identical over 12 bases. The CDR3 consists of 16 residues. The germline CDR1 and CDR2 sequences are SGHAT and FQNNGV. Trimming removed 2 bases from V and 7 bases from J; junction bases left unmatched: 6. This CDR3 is CASSLRTSGIQNEQFF. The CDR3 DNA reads TGTGCCAGCAGCTTACGGACTAGCGGGATACAGAATGAGCAGTTCTTC.

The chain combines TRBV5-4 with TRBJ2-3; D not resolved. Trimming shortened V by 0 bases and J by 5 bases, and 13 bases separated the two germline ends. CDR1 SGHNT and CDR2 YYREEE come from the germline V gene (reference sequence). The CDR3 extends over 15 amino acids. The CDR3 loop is CASSLVGTSGDTQYF. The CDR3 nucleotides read TGTGCCAGCAGCTTGGTAGGCACCTCGGGAGATACGCAGTATTTT.

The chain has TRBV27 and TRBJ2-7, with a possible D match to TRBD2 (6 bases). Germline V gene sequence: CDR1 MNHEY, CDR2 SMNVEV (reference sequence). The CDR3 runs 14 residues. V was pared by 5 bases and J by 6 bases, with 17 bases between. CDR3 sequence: CASSGIGTWGEQYF. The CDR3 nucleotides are TGTGCCAGCAGTGGGATCGGGACTTGGGGCGAGCAGTACTTC.

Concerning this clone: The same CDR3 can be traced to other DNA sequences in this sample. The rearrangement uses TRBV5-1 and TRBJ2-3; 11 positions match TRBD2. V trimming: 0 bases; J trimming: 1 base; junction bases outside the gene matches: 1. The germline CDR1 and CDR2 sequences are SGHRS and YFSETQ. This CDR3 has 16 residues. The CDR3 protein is CASSLELAGGTDTQYF. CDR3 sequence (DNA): TGCGCCAGCAGCTTGGAACTAGCGGGAGGCACAGATACGCAGTATTTT.

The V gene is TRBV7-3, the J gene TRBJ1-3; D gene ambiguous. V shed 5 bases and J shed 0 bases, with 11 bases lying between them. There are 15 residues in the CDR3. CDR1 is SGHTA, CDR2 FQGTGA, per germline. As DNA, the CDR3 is TGTGCCAGCAGCCCCGCCGGTCTCTCTGGAAACACCATATATTTT. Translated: CASSPAGLSGNTIYF.

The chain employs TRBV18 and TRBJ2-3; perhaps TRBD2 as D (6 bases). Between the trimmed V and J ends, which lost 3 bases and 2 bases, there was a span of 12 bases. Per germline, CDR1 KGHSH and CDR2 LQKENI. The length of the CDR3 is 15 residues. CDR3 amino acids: CASSPRTGVTDTQYF. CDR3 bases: TGTGCCAGCTCACCGCGGACGGGGGTCACAGATACGCAGTATTTT.